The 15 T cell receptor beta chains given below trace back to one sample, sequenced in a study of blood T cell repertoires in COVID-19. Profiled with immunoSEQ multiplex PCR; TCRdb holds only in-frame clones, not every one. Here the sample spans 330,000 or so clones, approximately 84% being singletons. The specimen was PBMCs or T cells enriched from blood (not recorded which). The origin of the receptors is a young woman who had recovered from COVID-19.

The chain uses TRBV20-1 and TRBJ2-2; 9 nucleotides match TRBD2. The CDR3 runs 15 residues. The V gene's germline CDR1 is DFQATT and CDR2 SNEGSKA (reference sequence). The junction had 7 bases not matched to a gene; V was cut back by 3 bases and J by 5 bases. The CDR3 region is CSASWASGNTGELFF. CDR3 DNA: TGCAGTGCTAGTTGGGCTAGCGGGAATACCGGGGAGCTGTTTTTT.

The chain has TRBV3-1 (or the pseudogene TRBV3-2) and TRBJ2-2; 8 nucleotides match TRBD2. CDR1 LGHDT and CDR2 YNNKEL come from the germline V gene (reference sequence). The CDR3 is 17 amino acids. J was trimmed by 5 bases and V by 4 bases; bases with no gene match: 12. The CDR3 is CASSRQKWASGTGELFF. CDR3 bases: TGTGCCAGCAGCCGTCAGAAGTGGGCTAGCGGGACCGGGGAGCTGTTTTTT.

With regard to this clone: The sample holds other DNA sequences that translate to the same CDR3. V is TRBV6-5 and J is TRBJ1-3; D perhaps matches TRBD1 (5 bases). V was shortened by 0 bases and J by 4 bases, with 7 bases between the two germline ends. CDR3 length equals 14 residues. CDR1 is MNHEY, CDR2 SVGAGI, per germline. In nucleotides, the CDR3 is TGTGCCAGCAGTTACTCCGGGGGAGGAAACACCATATATTTT. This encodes CASSYSGGGNTIYF.

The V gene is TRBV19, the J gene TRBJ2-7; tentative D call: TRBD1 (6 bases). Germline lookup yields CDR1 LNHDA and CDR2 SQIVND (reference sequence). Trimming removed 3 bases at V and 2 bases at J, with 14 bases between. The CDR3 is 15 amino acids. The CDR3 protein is CASSMEVGHPYEQYF. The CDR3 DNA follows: TGTGCCAGTAGTATGGAAGTGGGACACCCCTACGAGCAGTACTTC. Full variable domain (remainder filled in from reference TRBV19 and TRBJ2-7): DGGITQSPKYLFRKEGQNVTLSCEQNLNHDAMYWYRQDPGQGLRLIYYSQIVNDFQKGDIAEGYSVSREKKESFPLTVTSAQKNPTAFYLCASSMEVGHPYEQYFGPGTRLTVT.

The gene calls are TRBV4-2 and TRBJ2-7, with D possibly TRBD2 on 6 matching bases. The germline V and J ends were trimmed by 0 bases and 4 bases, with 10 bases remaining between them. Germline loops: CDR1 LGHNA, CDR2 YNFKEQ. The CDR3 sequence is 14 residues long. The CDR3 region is CASSQEGTLYEQYF. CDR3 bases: TGTGCCAGCAGCCAAGAAGGGACTCTGTACGAGCAGTACTTC.

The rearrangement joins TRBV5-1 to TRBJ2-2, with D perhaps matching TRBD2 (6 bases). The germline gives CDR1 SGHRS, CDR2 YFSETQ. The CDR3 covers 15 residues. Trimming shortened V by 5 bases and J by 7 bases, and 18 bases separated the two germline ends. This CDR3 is CASRRGTGVGGELFF. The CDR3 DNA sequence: TGCGCCAGCAGGCGAGGGACGGGGGTCGGCGGGGAGCTGTTTTTT.

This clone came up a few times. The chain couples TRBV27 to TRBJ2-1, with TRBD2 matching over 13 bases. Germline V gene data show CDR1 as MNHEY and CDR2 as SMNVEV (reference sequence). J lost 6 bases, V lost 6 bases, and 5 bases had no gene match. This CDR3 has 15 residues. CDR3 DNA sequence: TGTGCCAGCAGCCCTACTAGCGGGGGGGCCAATGAGCAGTTCTTC. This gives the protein CASSPTSGGANEQFF.

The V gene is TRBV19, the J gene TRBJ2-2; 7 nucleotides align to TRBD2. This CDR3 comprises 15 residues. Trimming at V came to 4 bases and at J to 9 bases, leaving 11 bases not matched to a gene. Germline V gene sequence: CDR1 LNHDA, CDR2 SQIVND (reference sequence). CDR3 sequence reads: CASSTSGNAVRELFF. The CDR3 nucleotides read TGTGCCAGTAGTACAAGCGGGAACGCCGTCAGGGAGCTGTTTTTT.

CDR3 region: CASSYSDTPSPGELFF. CDR3 DNA: TGTGCCAGCAGTTACTCCGACACCCCCTCCCCCGGGGAGCTGTTTTTT. The rearrangement joins TRBV6-5 to TRBJ2-2; no firm D call. The ends were cut back, 0 bases at V and 6 bases at J, with 14 bases in the middle. Germline values: CDR1 MNHEY, CDR2 SVGAGI. The CDR3 runs 16 residues.

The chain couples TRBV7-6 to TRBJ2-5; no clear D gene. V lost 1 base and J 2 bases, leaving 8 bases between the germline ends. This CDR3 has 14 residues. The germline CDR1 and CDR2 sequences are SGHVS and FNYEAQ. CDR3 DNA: TGTGCCAGCAGCTTAGATTACCTACAAGAGACCCAGTACTTC. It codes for CASSLDYLQETQYF.

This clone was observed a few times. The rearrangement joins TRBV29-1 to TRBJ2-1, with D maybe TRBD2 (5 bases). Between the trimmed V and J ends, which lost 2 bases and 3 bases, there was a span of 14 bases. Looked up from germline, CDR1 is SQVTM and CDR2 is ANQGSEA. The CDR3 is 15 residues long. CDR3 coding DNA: TGCAGCGTTGAACTAGCTAACAATTACTACAATGAGCAGTTCTTC. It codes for CSVELANNYYNEQFF.

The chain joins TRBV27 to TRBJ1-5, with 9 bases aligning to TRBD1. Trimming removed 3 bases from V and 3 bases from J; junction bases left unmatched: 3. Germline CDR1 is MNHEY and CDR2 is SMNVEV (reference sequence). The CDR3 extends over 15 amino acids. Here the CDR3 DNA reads TGTGCCAGCAGTTTTGGGACAGGGAACAATCAGCCCCAGCATTTT. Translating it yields CASSFGTGNNQPQHF.

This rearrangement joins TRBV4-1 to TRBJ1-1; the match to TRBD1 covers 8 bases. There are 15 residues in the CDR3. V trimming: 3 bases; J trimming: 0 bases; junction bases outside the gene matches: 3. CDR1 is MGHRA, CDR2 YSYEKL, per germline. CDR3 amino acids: CASSHEQGVNTEAFF. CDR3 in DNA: TGCGCCAGCAGCCACGAACAGGGGGTGAACACTGAAGCTTTCTTT.

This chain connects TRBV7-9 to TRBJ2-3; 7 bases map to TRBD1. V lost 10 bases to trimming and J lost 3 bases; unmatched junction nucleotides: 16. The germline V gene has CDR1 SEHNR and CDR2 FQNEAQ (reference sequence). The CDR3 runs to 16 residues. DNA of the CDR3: TGTGCCATCTCCCGACAGGGAGCTTTAGGGACAGATACGCAGTATTTT. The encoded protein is CAISRQGALGTDTQYF.

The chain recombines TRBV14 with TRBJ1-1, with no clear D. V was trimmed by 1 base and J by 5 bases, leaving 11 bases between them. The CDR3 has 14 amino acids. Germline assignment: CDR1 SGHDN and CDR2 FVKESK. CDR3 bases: TGTGCCAGCAGCCAAGCGGCTAGTCGGACTGAAGCTTTCTTT. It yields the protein CASSQAASRTEAFF.